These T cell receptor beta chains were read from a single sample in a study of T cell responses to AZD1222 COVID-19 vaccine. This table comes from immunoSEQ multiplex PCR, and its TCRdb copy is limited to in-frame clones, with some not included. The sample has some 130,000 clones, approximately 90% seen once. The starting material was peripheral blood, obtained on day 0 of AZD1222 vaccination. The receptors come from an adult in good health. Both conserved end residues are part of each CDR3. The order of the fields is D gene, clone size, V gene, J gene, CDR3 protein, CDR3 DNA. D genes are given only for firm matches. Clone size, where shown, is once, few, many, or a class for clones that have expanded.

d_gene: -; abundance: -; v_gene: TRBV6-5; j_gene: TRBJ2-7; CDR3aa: CASSHDRDTYEQYF; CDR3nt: TGTGCCAGCAGTCATGACCGGGACACCTACGAGCAGTACTTC
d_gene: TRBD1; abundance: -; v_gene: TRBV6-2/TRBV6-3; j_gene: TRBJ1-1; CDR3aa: CASSPLRTGGTEAFF; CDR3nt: TGTGCCAGCAGTCCGCTACGGACAGGGGGGACTGAAGCTTTCTTT
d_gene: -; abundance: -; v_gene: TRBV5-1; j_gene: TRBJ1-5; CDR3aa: CASSPGPSNQPQHF; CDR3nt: TGCGCCAGCAGCCCGGGACCAAGCAATCAGCCCCAGCATTTT
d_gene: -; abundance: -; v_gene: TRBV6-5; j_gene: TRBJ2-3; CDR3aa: CASRLTGTPRDTQYF; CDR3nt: TGTGCCAGCAGACTCACCGGGACACCTCGGGATACGCAGTATTTT
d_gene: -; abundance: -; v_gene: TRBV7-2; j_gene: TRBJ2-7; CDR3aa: CASSSRTGGRTYEQYF; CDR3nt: TGTGCCAGCAGCTCCCGAACTGGGGGAAGAACCTACGAGCAGTACTTC
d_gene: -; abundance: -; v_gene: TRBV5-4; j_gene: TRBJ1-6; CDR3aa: CASSPGGNSPLHF; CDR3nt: TGTGCCAGCAGCCCCGGGGGTAATTCACCCCTCCACTTT
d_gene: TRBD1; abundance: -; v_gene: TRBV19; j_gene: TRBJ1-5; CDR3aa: CASSIDPGQSSNQPQHF; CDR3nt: TGTGCCAGTAGTATAGATCCGGGACAGAGTAGCAATCAGCCCCAGCATTTT
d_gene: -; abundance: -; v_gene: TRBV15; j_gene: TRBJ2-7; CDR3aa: CATSVDWSSYEQYF; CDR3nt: TGTGCCACCAGCGTGGACTGGAGCTCCTACGAGCAGTACTTC
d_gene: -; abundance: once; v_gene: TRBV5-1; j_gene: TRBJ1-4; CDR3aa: CASSGGLATNEKLFF; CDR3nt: TGCGCCAGCAGCGGCGGGCTTGCAACTAATGAAAAACTGTTTTTT
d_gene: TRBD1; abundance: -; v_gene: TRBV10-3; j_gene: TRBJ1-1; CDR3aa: CAISKRQGAGNTEAFF; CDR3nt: TGTGCCATCAGCAAGAGACAGGGGGCGGGGAACACTGAAGCTTTCTTT
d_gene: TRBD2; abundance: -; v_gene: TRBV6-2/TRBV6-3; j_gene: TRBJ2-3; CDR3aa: CASSLPTSGGPDTQYF; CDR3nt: TGTGCCAGCAGTCTCCCCACTAGCGGGGGACCAGATACGCAGTATTTT
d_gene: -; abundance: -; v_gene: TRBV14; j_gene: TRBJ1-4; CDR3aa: CASSQDVYEKLFF; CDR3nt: TGTGCCAGCAGCCAAGATGTATATGAAAAACTGTTTTTT
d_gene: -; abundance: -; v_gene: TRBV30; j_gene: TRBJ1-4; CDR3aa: CAWSVPRGSNEKLFF; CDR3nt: TGTGCCTGGAGTGTACCCAGGGGCTCTAATGAAAAACTGTTTTTT
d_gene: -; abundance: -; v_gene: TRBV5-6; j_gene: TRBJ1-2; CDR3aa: CASSQPAAGDRFGYTF; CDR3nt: TGTGCCAGCAGCCAACCGGCGGCAGGGGATAGGTTCGGCTACACCTTC
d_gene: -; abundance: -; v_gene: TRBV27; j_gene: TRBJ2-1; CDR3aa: CASSLNGPGQWKQFF; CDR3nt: TGTGCCAGCAGTTTAAACGGTCCAGGACAATGGAAGCAGTTCTTC
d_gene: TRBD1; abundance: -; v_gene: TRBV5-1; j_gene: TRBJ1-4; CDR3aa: CASGGTGRSEEKLFF; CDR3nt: TGCGCCAGCGGCGGGACAGGGAGGTCTGAGGAAAAACTGTTTTTT
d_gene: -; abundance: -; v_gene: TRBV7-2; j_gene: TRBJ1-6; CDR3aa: CASSSIERNSPLHF; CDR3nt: TGTGCCAGCAGCTCCATAGAAAGAAATTCACCCCTCCACTTT
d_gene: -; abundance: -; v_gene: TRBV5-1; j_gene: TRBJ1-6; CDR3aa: CASSPATDYNSPLHF; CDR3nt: TGCGCCAGCAGCCCGGCGACGGACTATAATTCACCCCTCCACTTT
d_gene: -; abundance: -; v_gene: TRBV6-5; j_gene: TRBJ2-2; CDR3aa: CASGDKNTGELFF; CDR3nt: TGTGCCAGCGGGGACAAGAACACCGGGGAGCTGTTTTTT
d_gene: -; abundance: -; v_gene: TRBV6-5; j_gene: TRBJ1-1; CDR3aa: CASSYWQTAEAFF; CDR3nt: TGTGCCAGCAGTTACTGGCAGACAGCAGAAGCTTTCTTT
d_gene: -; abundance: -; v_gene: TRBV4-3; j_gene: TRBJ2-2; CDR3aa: CASSQRFQGAPNTGELFF; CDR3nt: TGCGCCAGCAGCCAACGCTTTCAGGGAGCTCCGAACACCGGGGAGCTGTTTTTT
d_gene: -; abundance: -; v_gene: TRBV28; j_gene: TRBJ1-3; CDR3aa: CASSLDYTIYF; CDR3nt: TGTGCCAGCAGTTTGGACTACACCATATATTTT
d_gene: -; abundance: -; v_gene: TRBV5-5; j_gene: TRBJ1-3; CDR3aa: CASSLASRKALTGNTIYF; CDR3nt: TGTGCCAGCAGCTTGGCCTCTCGAAAGGCTCTTACTGGAAACACCATATATTTT
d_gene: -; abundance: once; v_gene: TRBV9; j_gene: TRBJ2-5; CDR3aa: CASSPVGETQYF; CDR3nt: TGTGCCAGCAGTCCAGTCGGGGAGACCCAGTACTTC
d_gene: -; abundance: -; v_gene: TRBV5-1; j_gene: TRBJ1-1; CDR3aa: CASRSGGKDMNTEAFF; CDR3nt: TGCGCCAGCAGGTCGGGTGGTAAAGACATGAACACTGAAGCTTTCTTT
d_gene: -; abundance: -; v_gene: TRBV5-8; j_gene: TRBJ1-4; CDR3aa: CASSYYPGHKDEKLFF; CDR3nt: TGTGCCAGCAGTTACTACCCGGGACATAAAGATGAAAAACTGTTTTTT
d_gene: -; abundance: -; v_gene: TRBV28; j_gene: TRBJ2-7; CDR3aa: CASSRGAYEQYF; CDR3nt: TGTGCCAGCAGCCGCGGGGCCTACGAGCAGTACTTC
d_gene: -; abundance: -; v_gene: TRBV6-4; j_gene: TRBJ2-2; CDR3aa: CASSDSEGSPGELFF; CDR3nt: TGTGCCAGCAGTGACTCTGAGGGATCACCCGGGGAGCTGTTTTTT
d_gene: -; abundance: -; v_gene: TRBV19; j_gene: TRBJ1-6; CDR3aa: CASTPGNSYNSPLHF; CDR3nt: TGTGCCAGTACCCCAGGGAACTCCTATAATTCACCCCTCCACTTT
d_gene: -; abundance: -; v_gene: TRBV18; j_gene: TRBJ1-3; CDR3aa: CASSPGTDGNTIYF; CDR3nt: TGTGCCAGCTCACCCGGGACGGATGGAAACACCATATATTTT
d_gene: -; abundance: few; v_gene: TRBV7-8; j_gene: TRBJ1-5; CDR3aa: CASSPAGATNQPQHF; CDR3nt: TGTGCCAGCAGCCCCGCGGGGGCGACAAATCAGCCCCAGCATTTT
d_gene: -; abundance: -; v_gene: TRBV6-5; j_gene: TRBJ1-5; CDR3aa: CASSYSTPKSQPQHF; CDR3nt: TGTGCCAGCAGTTACTCTACCCCCAAGTCTCAGCCCCAGCATTTT
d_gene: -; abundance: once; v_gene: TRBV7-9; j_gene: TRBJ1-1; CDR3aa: CASSSSGAANTEAFF; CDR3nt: TGTGCCAGCAGCTCATCCGGGGCGGCTAACACTGAAGCTTTCTTT
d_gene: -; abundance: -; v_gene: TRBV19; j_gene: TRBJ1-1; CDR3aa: CASSRSGGLTEAFF; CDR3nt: TGTGCCAGTAGCCGAAGCGGGGGCCTCACTGAAGCTTTCTTT
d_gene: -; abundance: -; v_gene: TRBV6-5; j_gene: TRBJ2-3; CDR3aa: CASSYSRPWTDTQYF; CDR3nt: TGTGCCAGCAGTTACTCGCGGCCGTGGACAGATACGCAGTATTTT
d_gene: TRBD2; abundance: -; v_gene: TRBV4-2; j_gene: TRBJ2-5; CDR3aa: CASSQEWASGGLQETQYF; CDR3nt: TGTGCCAGCAGCCAAGAGTGGGCTAGCGGGGGGCTTCAAGAGACCCAGTACTTC
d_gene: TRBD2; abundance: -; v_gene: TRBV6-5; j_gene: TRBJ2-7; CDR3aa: CASRLAGDSSYEQYF; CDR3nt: TGTGCCAGCAGATTAGCGGGAGACAGCTCCTACGAGCAGTACTTC
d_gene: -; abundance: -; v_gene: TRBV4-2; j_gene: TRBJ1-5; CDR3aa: CASSQAPQGEYQPQHF; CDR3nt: TGTGCCAGCAGCCAAGCCCCGCAGGGAGAGTATCAGCCCCAGCATTTT
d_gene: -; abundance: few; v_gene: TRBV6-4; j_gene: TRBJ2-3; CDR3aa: CASSSGSTDTQYF; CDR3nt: TGTGCCAGCAGTAGCGGGAGCACAGATACGCAGTATTTT
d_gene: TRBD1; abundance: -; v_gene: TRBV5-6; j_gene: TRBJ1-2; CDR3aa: CASSRRGQVRGYTF; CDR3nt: TGTGCCAGCAGTCGCAGGGGGCAGGTACGTGGCTACACCTTC